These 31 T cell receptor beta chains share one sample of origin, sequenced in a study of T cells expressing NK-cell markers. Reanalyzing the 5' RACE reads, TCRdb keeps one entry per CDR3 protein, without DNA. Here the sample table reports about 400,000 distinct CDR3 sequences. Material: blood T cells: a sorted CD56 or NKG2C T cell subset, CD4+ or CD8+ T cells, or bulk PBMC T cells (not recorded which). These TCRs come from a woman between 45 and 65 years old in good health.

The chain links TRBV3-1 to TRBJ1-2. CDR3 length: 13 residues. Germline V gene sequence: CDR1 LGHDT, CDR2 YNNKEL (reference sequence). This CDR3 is CASSQDVGDGYTF.

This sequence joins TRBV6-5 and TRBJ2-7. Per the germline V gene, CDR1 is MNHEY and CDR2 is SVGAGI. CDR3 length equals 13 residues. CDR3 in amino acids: CASSRGSSYEQYF.

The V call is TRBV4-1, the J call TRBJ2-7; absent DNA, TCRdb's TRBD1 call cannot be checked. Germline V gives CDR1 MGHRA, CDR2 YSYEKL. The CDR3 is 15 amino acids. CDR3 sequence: CASSQQSGQDYEQYF.

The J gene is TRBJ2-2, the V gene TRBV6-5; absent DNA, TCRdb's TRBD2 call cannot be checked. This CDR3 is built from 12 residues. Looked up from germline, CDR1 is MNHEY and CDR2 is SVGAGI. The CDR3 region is CASRVLSGELFF.

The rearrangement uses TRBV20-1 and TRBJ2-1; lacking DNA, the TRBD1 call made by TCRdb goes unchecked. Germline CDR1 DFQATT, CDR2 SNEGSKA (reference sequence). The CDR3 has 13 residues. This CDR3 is CSAPTPLSNEQFF.

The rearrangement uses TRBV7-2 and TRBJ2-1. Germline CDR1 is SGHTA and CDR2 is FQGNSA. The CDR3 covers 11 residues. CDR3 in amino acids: CASSQGNRQFF. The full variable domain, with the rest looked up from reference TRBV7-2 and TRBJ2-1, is GAGVSQSPSNKVTEKGKDVELRCDPISGHTALYWYRQSLGQGLEFLIYFQGNSAPDKSGLPSDRFSAERTGGSVSTLTIQRTQQEDSAVYLCASSQGNRQFFGPGTRLTVL.

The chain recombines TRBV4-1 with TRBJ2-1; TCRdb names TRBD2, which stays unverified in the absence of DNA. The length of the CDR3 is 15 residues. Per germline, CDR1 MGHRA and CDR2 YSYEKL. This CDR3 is CASSQLSGSYNEQFF.

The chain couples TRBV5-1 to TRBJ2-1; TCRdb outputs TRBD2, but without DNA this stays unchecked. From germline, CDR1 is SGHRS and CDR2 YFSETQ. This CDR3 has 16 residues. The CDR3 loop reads CASSGTSGSFGNEQFF.

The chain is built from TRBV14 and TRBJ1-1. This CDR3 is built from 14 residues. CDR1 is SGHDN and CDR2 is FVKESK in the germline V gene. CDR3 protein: CASSEGWSSTEAFF.

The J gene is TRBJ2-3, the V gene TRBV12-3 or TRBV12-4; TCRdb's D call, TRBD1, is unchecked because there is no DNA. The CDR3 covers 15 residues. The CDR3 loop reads CASSPDIIGTDTQYF.

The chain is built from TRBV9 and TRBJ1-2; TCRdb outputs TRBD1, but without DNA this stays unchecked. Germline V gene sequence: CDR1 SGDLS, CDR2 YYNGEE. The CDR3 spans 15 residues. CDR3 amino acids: CASSDAPDRPYGYTF.

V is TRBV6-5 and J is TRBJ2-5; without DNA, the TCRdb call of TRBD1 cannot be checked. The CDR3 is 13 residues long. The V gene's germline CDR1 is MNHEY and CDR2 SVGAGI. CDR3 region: CASQSGGEETQYF.

Here the CDR3 reads CSVEGGASTTETQYF. This chain uses TRBV29-1 with TRBJ2-5; TCRdb proposes TRBD1, but this gene call is untestable without DNA. The CDR3 runs 15 residues. Germline CDR1 SQVTM, CDR2 ANQGSEA.

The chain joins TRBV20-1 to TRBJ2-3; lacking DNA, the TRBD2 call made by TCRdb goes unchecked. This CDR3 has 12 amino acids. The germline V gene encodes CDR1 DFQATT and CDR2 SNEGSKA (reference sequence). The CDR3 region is CTGGSDTDTQYF.

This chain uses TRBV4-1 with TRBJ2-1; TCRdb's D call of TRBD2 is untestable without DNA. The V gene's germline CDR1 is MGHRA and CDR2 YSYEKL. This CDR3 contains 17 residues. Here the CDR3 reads CASSQEVVASGDNEQFF.

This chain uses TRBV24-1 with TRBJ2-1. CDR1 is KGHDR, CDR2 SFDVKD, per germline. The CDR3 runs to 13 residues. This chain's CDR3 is CATPRGGRNEQFF.

CDR3 protein: CASSQGGLGYNEQFF. The genes are TRBV3-1 and TRBJ2-1; with no DNA, the TCRdb D assignment of TRBD2 cannot be verified. The CDR3 is made up of 15 amino acids. CDR1 is LGHDT and CDR2 is YNNKEL in the germline V gene (reference sequence).

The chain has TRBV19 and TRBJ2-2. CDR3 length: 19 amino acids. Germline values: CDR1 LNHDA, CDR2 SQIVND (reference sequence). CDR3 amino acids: CASSFTLGPPRTNTGELFF.

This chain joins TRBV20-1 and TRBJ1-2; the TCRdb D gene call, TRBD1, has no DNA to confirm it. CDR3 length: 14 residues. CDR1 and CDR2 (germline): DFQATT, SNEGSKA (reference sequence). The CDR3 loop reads CSASEPGWSYGYTF.

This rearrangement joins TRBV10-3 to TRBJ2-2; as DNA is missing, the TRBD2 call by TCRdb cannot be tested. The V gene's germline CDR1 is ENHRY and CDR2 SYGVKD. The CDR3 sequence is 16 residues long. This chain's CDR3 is CAISGTSGSLTGELFF.

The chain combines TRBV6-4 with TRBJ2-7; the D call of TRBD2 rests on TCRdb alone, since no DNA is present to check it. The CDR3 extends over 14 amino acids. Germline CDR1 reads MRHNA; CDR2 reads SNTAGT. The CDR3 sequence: CASSLLAGDYEQYF.

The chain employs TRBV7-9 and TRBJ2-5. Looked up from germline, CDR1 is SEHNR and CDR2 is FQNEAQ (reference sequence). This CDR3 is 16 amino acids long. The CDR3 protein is CASSPRRLGTQETQYF.

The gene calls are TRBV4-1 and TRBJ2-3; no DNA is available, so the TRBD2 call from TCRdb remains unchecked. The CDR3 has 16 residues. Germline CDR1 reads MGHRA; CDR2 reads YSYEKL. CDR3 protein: CASSQDGGNLADTQYF.

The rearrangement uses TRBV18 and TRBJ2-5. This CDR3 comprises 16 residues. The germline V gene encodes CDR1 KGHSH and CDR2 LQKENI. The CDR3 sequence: CASSPLYKRDQETQYF.

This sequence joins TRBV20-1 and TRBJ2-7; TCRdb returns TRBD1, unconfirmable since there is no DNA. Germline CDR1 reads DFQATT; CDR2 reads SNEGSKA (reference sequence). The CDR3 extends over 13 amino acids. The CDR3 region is CSAGTANTYEQYF.

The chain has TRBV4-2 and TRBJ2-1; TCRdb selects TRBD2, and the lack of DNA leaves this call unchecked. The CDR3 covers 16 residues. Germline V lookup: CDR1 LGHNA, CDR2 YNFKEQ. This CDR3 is CASSPSPAGSYNEQFF.

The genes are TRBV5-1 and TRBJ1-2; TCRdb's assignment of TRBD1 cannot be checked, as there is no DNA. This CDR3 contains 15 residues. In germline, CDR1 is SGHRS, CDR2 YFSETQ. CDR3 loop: CASSLEQGDSYGYTF.

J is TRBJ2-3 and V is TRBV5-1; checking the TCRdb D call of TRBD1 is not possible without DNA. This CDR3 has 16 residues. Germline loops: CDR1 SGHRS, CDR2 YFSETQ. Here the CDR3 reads CASSPPEDGFTDTQYF. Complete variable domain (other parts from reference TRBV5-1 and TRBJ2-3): KAGVTQTPRYLIKTRGQQVTLSCSPISGHRSVSWYQQTPGQGLQFLFEYFSETQRNKGNFPGRFSGRQFSNSRSEMNVSTLELGDSALYLCASSPPEDGFTDTQYFGPGTRLTVL.

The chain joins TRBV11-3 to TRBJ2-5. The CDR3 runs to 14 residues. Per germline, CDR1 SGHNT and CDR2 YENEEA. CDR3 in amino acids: CASSLDGLQETQYF.

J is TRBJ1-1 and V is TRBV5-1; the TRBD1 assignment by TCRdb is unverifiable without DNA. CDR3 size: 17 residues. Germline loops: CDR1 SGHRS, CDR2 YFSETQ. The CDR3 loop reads CASSLAVLGTVNTEAFF.

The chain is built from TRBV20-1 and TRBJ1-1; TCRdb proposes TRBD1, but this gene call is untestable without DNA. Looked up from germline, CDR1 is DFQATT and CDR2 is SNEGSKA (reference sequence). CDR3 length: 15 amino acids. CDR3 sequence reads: CSARDRAGRGTEAFF.